The clone carrying this TCR beta chain was seen only a few times. Its antigen is unknown. This entry belongs to a study of blood T cells in healthy people across ages. V was trimmed by 10 bases and J by 4 bases, leaving 24 bases between them. Germline CDR1 is MNHEY and CDR2 is SVGAGI. The CDR3 has 16 amino acids. Then a second PCR, running about 6 to 12 cycles, was carried out with a sample-barcoded 5' primer and a J-beta primer mix. Every sample produced at least 2.5 million CDR3-containing paired-end reads. One entry per CDR3 protein, called by TCRdb with MiXCR from the 5' RACE reads. This table has approximately 1.5 million distinct CDR3 sequences, 42% appearing once. Study-level results: Per-million-T-cell TCR beta diversity fell roughly linearly with age.

The chain carries TRBV6-5 and TRBJ2-3; D is undetermined. The clonotype comes from a woman aged 18-30 years in good health. Source material: blood. The CDR3 region is CATIKGPGLPPDTQYF. The CDR3 DNA sequence: TGTGCCACCATAAAAGGTCCCGGGCTCCCGCCAGATACGCAGTATTTT.